This T cell receptor (beta chain) came from a study of control samples from healthy donors and cancer patients. The CDR3 sequence is 16 residues long. V was shortened by 5 bases and J by 3 bases, with 20 bases between the two germline ends. Germline lookup yields CDR1 MNHNY and CDR2 SVGAGI (reference sequence). Clones were read by immunoSEQ multiplex PCR, and TCRdb kept only the in-frame ones, dropping some. The repertoire consists of under 55,000 clones, with less than 95% occurring once and the leading ten covering 22%. This clone occurred once. Input material: PBMCs. The rearrangement links TRBV6-6 to TRBJ2-7; TRBD1 or TRBD2 may be the D gene (6 bases each). The clonotype comes from a woman in her forties with head and neck cancer. The DNA for the CDR3 is TGTGCCAGCAGTACCGCCCCGGAGGGGGGCGTCTACGAGCAGTACTTC. Translated: CASSTAPEGGVYEQYF.